The TCR beta chain under discussion was sequenced for a study of radiation and T cells in renal cell carcinoma. Sequenced by immunoSEQ multiplex PCR; TCRdb stores in-frame clones only, minus some. This sample has 100,000 to 150,000 clones, with 81% found just once. The time point: blood 2 weeks post-SBRT. The sample's treatment: 15 Gy SBRT to primary tumor, nephrectomy 4 weeks later. After SBRT, blood was collected at 2 and 4 weeks, plus baseline. The sample was blood, taken from a patient whose treatment included radiotherapy and nephrectomy. The receptor was derived from a man over 45 with renal cell carcinoma.

The CDR3 coding sequence is TGTGCCAGCAGCTTGGGGAGGCTGAGCTCTGGAAACACCATATATTTT. It translates to CASSLGRLSSGNTIYF. The chain combines TRBV5-6 with TRBJ1-3; D gene unclear. This CDR3 is 16 amino acids long. Germline V lookup: CDR1 SGHDT, CDR2 YYEEEE. The V end was cut by 0 bases, the J end by 0 bases, with 10 bases between.